This entry lists 6 T cell receptor beta chains sequenced from one sample in a study of CD8+ T cells in alopecia areata. Treatment of the sample: oral pan-JAK inhibitor, 5-10 mg twice daily. Isolated RNA was reverse transcribed into cDNA used as the sequencing template. TCRdb's copy holds only in-frame clones and misses some; the assay was immunoSEQ multiplex PCR. The sample holds about 180,000 clones, 51% seen once. Specimen: CD8+ T cells sorted from blood, collected at week 52, from a patient treated with tofacitinib. Receptors originate from a human donor with alopecia areata.

The chain uses TRBV10-3 and TRBJ2-5, with 9 bases that match TRBD1. Trimming cost V 6 bases and J 2 bases; bases outside gene matches: 4. The V gene's germline CDR1 is ENHRY and CDR2 SYGVKD. The length of the CDR3 is 14 residues. The CDR3 DNA reads as TGTGCCATCAGGGGTGACAGGGGGCAAGAGACCCAGTACTTC. Amino acids: CAIRGDRGQETQYF.

The chain joins TRBV12-5 to TRBJ2-7, with D perhaps matching TRBD2 (5 bases). Trimming took 5 bases from V and 3 from J, leaving 8 bases between them. The CDR3 sequence is 12 residues long. Germline V gene lookup returns CDR1 LGHNT and CDR2 FRNRAP. The CDR3 sequence is CASGTGSYEQYF. DNA of the CDR3: TGTGCTAGTGGTACGGGAAGCTACGAGCAGTACTTC.

The sample holds a few counts of this clone. The chain uses TRBV7-9 and TRBJ1-1; TRBD1 matches at 7 bases. Germline V gene lookup returns CDR1 SEHNR and CDR2 FQNEAQ (reference sequence). CDR3 length equals 13 residues. Germline trimming cut 5 bases from V and 4 bases from J; bases unmatched to any gene: 4. CDR3 sequence: CASSRQGVTEAFF. CDR3 DNA sequence: TGTGCCAGCAGCCGACAGGGAGTCACTGAAGCTTTCTTT.

This clone was seen a few times. The gene calls are TRBV14 and TRBJ1-2; D might be TRBD1 (6 bases). The germline V gene encodes CDR1 SGHDN and CDR2 FVKESK. The CDR3 is 14 amino acids. V was cut by 4 bases and J by 0 bases, with 9 bases left in between. The CDR3 DNA reads as TGTGCCAGCAGCCCGCGACAGGCTAACTATGGCTACACCTTC. It translates to CASSPRQANYGYTF.

The chain is built from TRBV5-1 and TRBJ2-7, with D hard to call. The CDR3 runs to 16 residues. V dropped 1 base and J dropped 2 bases, with 16 bases sitting between them. CDR1 and CDR2 from the germline V gene are SGHRS and YFSETQ. CDR3 nucleotide sequence: TGCGCCAGCAGCTTGAATGTCTTGCCAGGACCCTACGAGCAGTACTTC. This encodes CASSLNVLPGPYEQYF.

This clone appeared a single time. This chain joins TRBV5-1 and TRBJ1-1; TRBD1 might be the D (5 bases). The CDR3 runs 13 residues. Per the germline V gene, CDR1 is SGHRS and CDR2 is YFSETQ. V was trimmed by 4 bases and J by 1 base, leaving 8 bases between them. CDR3 sequence reads: CASSRDSNTEAFF. The DNA for the CDR3 is TGCGCCAGCAGCCGGGACTCGAACACTGAAGCTTTCTTT.